What follows are 16 T cell receptor beta chains derived from one specimen sequenced in a study of PD-1 blockade in classical Hodgkin lymphoma. All patients experienced relapse after autologous stem cell transplantation, and brentuximab vedotin exposure was variable. The repertoire was sequenced with immunoSEQ multiplex PCR; TCRdb's copy has only in-frame clones and lacks some. The table has about 98,000 clones, over 85% seen once. The input for sequencing was peripheral blood mononuclear cells (PBMCs), taken at baseline. Every receptor here comes from a human donor with classical Hodgkin lymphoma.

V and J are TRBV23-1 and TRBJ2-2; possible D gene TRBD1, 6 bases. TRBV23-1 counts as an open reading frame of uncertain function. This CDR3 has 16 residues. Trimming took 0 bases from V and 6 from J, leaving 14 bases between them. The CDR3 DNA reads TGCGCCAGCAGTCAATCGGTACAGGGAAGGCCCGGGGAGCTGTTTTTT. This sequence encodes CASSQSVQGRPGELFF.

This clone is a singleton in its sample. The chain has TRBV27 and TRBJ2-5, with D perhaps matching TRBD1 (5 bases). The CDR3 runs to 14 residues. Germline V gives CDR1 MNHEY, CDR2 SMNVEV (reference sequence). Deletions cut 2 bases from V and 2 bases from J, with 9 bases between. The CDR3 DNA is TGTGCCAGCAGTTTAGGGGCCATTCAAGAGACCCAGTACTTC. Translating it yields CASSLGAIQETQYF.

The J gene is TRBJ2-5, the V gene TRBV6-1; no clear D. The CDR3 loop spans 15 amino acids. V lost 5 bases and J 2 bases, leaving 15 bases between the germline ends. The germline CDR1 and CDR2 sequences are MNHNS and SASEGT. The CDR3 sequence: CASSNNFGVQETQYF. The CDR3 nucleotides read TGTGCCAGCAGTAATAACTTTGGCGTACAAGAGACCCAGTACTTC.

The rearrangement links TRBV2 to TRBJ2-4; D gene unclear. V was cut by 3 bases and J by 0 bases, with 6 bases left in between. The length of the CDR3 is 14 residues. The germline V gene has CDR1 SNHLY and CDR2 FYNNEI. CDR3 region: CASSDDGAKNIQYF. In DNA, the CDR3 is TGTGCCAGCAGTGATGACGGAGCCAAAAACATTCAGTACTTC.

This clone occurred a few times. This chain links TRBV30 with TRBJ1-1; D is unclear. The CDR3 contains 13 residues. The ends were cut back, 2 bases at V and 2 bases at J, with 9 bases in the middle. Germline-derived CDR1 and CDR2 are GTSNPN and SVGIG (reference sequence). The chain's CDR3 is CAWSRDYNTEAFF. The CDR3 DNA reads TGTGCCTGGAGTCGGGATTATAACACTGAAGCTTTCTTT.

This chain connects TRBV29-1 to TRBJ2-5; D not certain. This CDR3 contains 12 residues. Germline V gene sequence: CDR1 SQVTM, CDR2 ANQGSEA. V was trimmed by 6 bases and J by 7 bases, leaving 15 bases between them. Written as DNA, the CDR3 is TGCAGCGTGCGAGGCCGGACGGGGACCCAGTACTTC. This gives the protein CSVRGRTGTQYF.

The chain is built from TRBV7-2 and TRBJ2-7; D ambiguous. Trimming pared 5 bases from V and 2 bases from J, leaving 16 bases between. Germline V gene lookup returns CDR1 SGHTA and CDR2 FQGNSA. The length of the CDR3 is 15 residues. The CDR3 nucleotides are TGTGCCAGCAGCCCCCGAGCCCCCAGACCCTACGAGCAGTACTTC. Residues: CASSPRAPRPYEQYF.

The CDR3 region is CASSSRGLGDIQYF. The CDR3 nucleotides are TGTGCCAGCAGTAGCAGGGGGCTAGGGGACATTCAGTACTTC. The rearrangement uses TRBV28 and TRBJ2-4; 8 bases are a match to TRBD1. Germline assignment: CDR1 MDHEN and CDR2 SYDVKM. CDR3 size: 14 residues. V lost 5 bases and J lost 8; bases outside the gene matches: 8.

In this sample, this clone turned up a few times. This chain links TRBV4-1 with TRBJ1-2; no reliable D call. Germline V CDR1 and CDR2: MGHRA, YSYEKL. The V end was cut by 1 base, the J end by 11 bases, with 8 bases between. This CDR3 region has 11 residues. The CDR3 reads CASSQGAVYTF. The CDR3 DNA reads as TGCGCCAGCAGCCAAGGGGCAGTTTACACCTTC.

The CDR3 loop reads CASREPGQGGNEQFF. CDR3 DNA sequence: TGTGCCAGCAGAGAACCGGGACAGGGGGGGAATGAGCAGTTCTTC. The chain recombines TRBV28 with TRBJ2-1; 11 nucleotides agree with TRBD1. Germline assignment: CDR1 MDHEN and CDR2 SYDVKM. The length of the CDR3 is 15 residues. With V trimmed by 6 bases and J by 7 bases, 8 bases remained unmatched.

V is TRBV10-3 and J is TRBJ2-7; possible D gene TRBD1, 6 bases. The V end was cut by 6 bases, the J end by 3 bases, with 12 bases between. Germline CDR1 ENHRY, CDR2 SYGVKD. This CDR3 is built from 13 residues. The CDR3 reads CAIRVGRGYEQYF. DNA of the CDR3: TGTGCCATCAGGGTGGGCAGGGGCTACGAGCAGTACTTC.

V and J are TRBV27 and TRBJ1-1, with unresolved D. The CDR3 loop spans 13 amino acids. Germline V gene lookup returns CDR1 MNHEY and CDR2 SMNVEV (reference sequence). V lost 3 bases and J lost 6, with 11 bases in between. The CDR3 DNA follows: TGTGCCAGCAGTTTCAGCATTCTGGCTGAAGCTTTCTTT. As protein: CASSFSILAEAFF.

V usage is TRBV25-1 and J usage is TRBJ2-5, with a weak D call TRBD2 (6 bases). Trimming stripped 6 bases from V and 5 bases from J, with 13 bases between. Germline V gene lookup returns CDR1 MGHDK and CDR2 SYGVNS. CDR3 size: 13 residues. For the CDR3, the DNA is TGTGCCAGCAGACAAAGGGAGGTGGAGACCCAGTACTTC. Its translation: CASRQREVETQYF.

This clone appeared a single time. The rearrangement uses TRBV5-1 and TRBJ2-7; D gene unclear. CDR1 is SGHRS and CDR2 is YFSETQ in the germline V gene. The CDR3 consists of 17 residues. V was cut by 0 bases and J by 2 bases, with 18 bases left in between. CDR3 coding DNA: TGCGCCAGCAGCTTGGAGGGTCCCAACCCGAAGACCTACGAGCAGTACTTC. It translates to CASSLEGPNPKTYEQYF.

The chain couples TRBV6-5 to TRBJ2-7, with TRBD2 matching over 7 bases. The germline CDR1 and CDR2 sequences are MNHEY and SVGAGI. There are 14 residues in the CDR3. Unmatched junction bases numbered 7, after V lost 5 bases and J lost 3 bases. The CDR3 bases are TGTGCCAGCAGTCCTGGGGGGGTAGGCTACGAGCAGTACTTC. Encoded protein: CASSPGGVGYEQYF.

The V gene is TRBV30, the J gene TRBJ2-1, with a weak D call TRBD2 (6 bases). This CDR3 contains 12 residues. Trimming removed 3 bases from V and 9 bases from J, with 12 bases in between. Germline-derived CDR1 and CDR2 are GTSNPN and SVGIG (reference sequence). DNA for the CDR3: TGTGCCTGGAGCAGACTAGTCTCTGAGCAGTTCTTC. Amino acids: CAWSRLVSEQFF.